The next 29 T cell receptor beta chains were all read from a single sample in a study of a mutant IDH1 vaccine in newly diagnosed glioma. No antigen is known for these receptors. The method was immunoSEQ multiplex PCR; TCRdb's version includes in-frame clones alone and lacks a portion of them. The sample shows 30,000 to 35,000 clones, more than 80% of them seen only once. The time point is: week 47, end of study. Every vaccination contained 300 ug of the mutant IDH1 20-mer peptide and was paired with topical imiquimod. The sample here was PBMCs, taken from a glioma patient whose treatment included an IDH1 peptide vaccine. The receptors shown here come from a woman aged 35 to 49 with glioma.

This clone was counted a single time. The chain carries TRBV5-1 and TRBJ1-2; D is unresolved. The germline V gene encodes CDR1 SGHRS and CDR2 YFSETQ. V was pared by 5 bases and J by 3 bases, with 11 bases between. The CDR3 extends over 13 amino acids. CDR3 sequence (DNA): TGCGCCAGCAGGGGGAGGGAGTACTATGGCTACACCTTC. It is translated as CASRGREYYGYTF.

The chain has TRBV2 and TRBJ1-1; D unresolved. From germline, CDR1 is SNHLY and CDR2 FYNNEI. V was shortened by 2 bases and J by 1 base, with 8 bases between the two germline ends. This CDR3 has 14 residues. CDR3 sequence: CASSEKAWNTEAFF. The CDR3 bases are TGTGCCAGCAGTGAAAAGGCGTGGAACACTGAAGCTTTCTTT.

The chain joins TRBV18 to TRBJ1-4; no reliable D call. CDR3 length: 13 residues. The germline CDR1 and CDR2 sequences are KGHSH and LQKENI. The V end was cut by 4 bases, the J end by 5 bases, with 8 bases between. CDR3 nucleotides: TGTGCCAGCTCACGCGACCAGAATGAAAAACTGTTTTTT. Amino acid sequence: CASSRDQNEKLFF.

The chain is built from TRBV10-3 and TRBJ1-2, with TRBD1 matching 11 bases. The CDR3 extends over 14 amino acids. CDR1 ENHRY and CDR2 SYGVKD come from the germline V gene. Unmatched junction bases numbered 7, after V lost 5 bases and J lost 8 bases. In DNA form, the CDR3 reads TGTGCCATCAGTCCGGGACAGGGGGATAGCGGCTACACCTTC. Amino acid sequence: CAISPGQGDSGYTF.

This chain joins TRBV21-1 and TRBJ2-5; the tabulated D call, TRBD1, remains unverified against the DNA. TRBV21-1 is assigned pseudogene status. The CDR3 contains 19 residues. For the CDR3, the DNA is TGTGCCAGCAGCAATGAGGTCGAGAACAGGGGCACGTTGGTGGAGACCCAGTACTTC. Residues: CASSNEVENRGTLVETQYF.

The chain employs TRBV5-1 and TRBJ1-6; maybe TRBD1 (6 bases). Germline CDR1 SGHRS, CDR2 YFSETQ. V was pared by 3 bases and J by 3 bases, with 13 bases between. The CDR3 contains 16 residues. This chain's CDR3 is CASSSGGGNYNSPLHF. The CDR3 bases are TGCGCCAGCAGCTCCGGAGGGGGGAACTATAATTCACCCCTCCACTTT.

The chain carries TRBV5-1 and TRBJ2-7, with D perhaps given as TRBD1 or TRBD2 (5 bases each). Germline V gene data show CDR1 as SGHRS and CDR2 as YFSETQ. CDR3 length: 16 amino acids. Between the trimmed V and J ends, which lost 3 bases and 2 bases, there was a span of 18 bases. CDR3 loop: CASSSPRRGFPYEQYF. The CDR3 bases are TGCGCCAGCAGCTCCCCTCGCCGGGGCTTTCCCTACGAGCAGTACTTC.

The chain carries TRBV9 and TRBJ2-7, with TRBD1 identical over 8 bases. Per the germline V gene, CDR1 is SGDLS and CDR2 is YYNGEE. This CDR3 is 15 amino acids long. V was clipped by 4 bases and J by 2 bases; unmatched bases: 8. Written as DNA, the CDR3 is TGTGCCAGCAGCCCAGGACAGGGATCCCCCTACGAGCAGTACTTC. Its protein product is CASSPGQGSPYEQYF.

This chain links TRBV7-9 with TRBJ2-7, with a possible D match to TRBD2 (6 bases). V dropped 5 bases and J dropped 1 base, with 15 bases sitting between them. Germline loops: CDR1 SEHNR, CDR2 FQNEAQ (reference sequence). The CDR3 has 15 amino acids. CDR3 sequence: CASSPSGLTSYEQYF. The CDR3 DNA follows: TGTGCCAGCAGCCCCTCGGGACTGACGTCCTACGAGCAGTACTTC.

This clone was seen a single time. The chain is built from TRBV10-3 and TRBJ1-5; D gene ambiguous. CDR1 and CDR2 from the germline V gene are ENHRY and SYGVKD. The CDR3 totals 14 residues. Trimming cost V 2 bases and J 4 bases, with 9 bases left between them. The DNA of the CDR3 is TGTGCCATCAGTGAGCCGGATAGTAATCAGCCCCAGCATTTT. It yields the protein CAISEPDSNQPQHF.

This chain joins TRBV2 and TRBJ1-2; D perhaps matches TRBD1 (6 bases). This CDR3 region has 14 residues. CDR1 and CDR2 (germline): SNHLY, FYNNEI. The V end lost 9 bases, the J end lost 4 bases, and 18 bases lay between the germline ends. The CDR3 spells CARGGQGVTYGYTF. The CDR3 DNA reads TGTGCCAGGGGGGGGCAGGGTGTAACCTATGGCTACACCTTC.

The gene calls are TRBV10-1 and TRBJ2-7; D may be TRBD2 (5 bases). Germline assignment: CDR1 WNHNN and CDR2 SYGVQD (reference sequence). The CDR3 has 14 amino acids. V shed 3 bases and J shed 6 bases, with 15 bases lying between them. The CDR3 DNA sequence: TGCGCCAGCAGTGATTCCGGGAATCCGGGCGAGCAGTACTTC. Protein product: CASSDSGNPGEQYF.

The rearrangement joins TRBV6-6 to TRBJ2-2; D is possibly TRBD2 (7 bases). This CDR3 spans 14 amino acids. The V end lost 6 bases, the J end lost 2 bases, and 10 bases lay between the germline ends. Germline values: CDR1 MNHNY, CDR2 SVGAGI (reference sequence). CDR3 amino acids: CASSGGGNTGELFF. CDR3 sequence (DNA): TGTGCCAGCAGCGGCGGGGGCAACACCGGGGAGCTGTTTTTT.

This clone turned up a few times. This chain joins TRBV29-1 and TRBJ1-1; TRBD1 agrees at 7 bases. The CDR3 runs 12 residues. V shed 6 bases, J shed 8 bases, and the junction held 9 bases outside the gene matches. CDR1 SQVTM and CDR2 ANQGSEA come from the germline V gene. CDR3 sequence (DNA): TGCAGCGTCGGGGAACAGGGGTTAGAAGCTTTCTTT. Protein product: CSVGEQGLEAFF.

A single count supports this clone. The genes are TRBV19 and TRBJ1-5, with D unclear. V lost 3 bases and J 0 bases, leaving 18 bases between the germline ends. CDR1 LNHDA and CDR2 SQIVND come from the germline V gene (reference sequence). The CDR3 sequence is 18 residues long. Written as DNA, the CDR3 is TGTGCCAGTAGTATGGATCAGCCTCTACTTTATAGCAATCAGCCCCAGCATTTT. Protein product: CASSMDQPLLYSNQPQHF.

The chain is built from TRBV5-6 and TRBJ1-2; unclear D gene. This CDR3 is 16 amino acids long. V shed 4 bases and J shed 2 bases, with 18 bases lying between them. Germline values: CDR1 SGHDT, CDR2 YYEEEE. This CDR3 reads CASSTLLRGNNYGYTF. CDR3 nucleotides: TGTGCCAGCAGCACCCTCCTCCGGGGAAACAACTATGGCTACACCTTC.

The V and J genes are TRBV10-1 and TRBJ2-7; 8 positions match TRBD2. The V gene's germline CDR1 is WNHNN and CDR2 SYGVQD (reference sequence). With V trimmed by 5 bases and J by 4 bases, 7 bases remained unmatched. The CDR3 is made up of 14 amino acids. In DNA, the CDR3 is TGCGCCAGCAGTCGAGGGACTAGGAATTACGAGCAGTACTTC. Its translation: CASSRGTRNYEQYF.

The CDR3 DNA is TGTGCCAGCAGTTACTCGTCCCTCGGCTCCTACGAGCAGTACTTC. Translating gives CASSYSSLGSYEQYF. The chain joins TRBV6-5 to TRBJ2-7; D gene uncertain. Germline loops: CDR1 MNHEY, CDR2 SVGAGI. Trimming pared 0 bases from V and 0 bases from J, leaving 9 bases between. This CDR3 contains 15 residues.

The rearrangement joins TRBV4-3 to TRBJ2-5; D might be TRBD1 (5 bases). This CDR3 comprises 15 residues. Trimming pared 0 bases from V and 2 bases from J, leaving 10 bases between. CDR1 and CDR2 (germline): LGHNA, YSLEER. The CDR3 DNA reads as TGCGCCAGCAGCCAAGATGGGGCAGGACAAGAGACCCAGTACTTC. It encodes CASSQDGAGQETQYF.

The chain combines TRBV2 with TRBJ2-3; maybe TRBD1 (6 bases). There are 15 residues in the CDR3. Germline V gives CDR1 SNHLY, CDR2 FYNNEI. V gave up 7 bases and J gave up 7 bases, with 21 bases separating them. The CDR3 coding sequence is TGTGCCAGCACCGGAGAAGAACAGGGACGGAATACGCAGTATTTT. Encoded protein: CASTGEEQGRNTQYF.

This chain uses TRBV15 with TRBJ2-7, with 9 bases identical to TRBD1. The CDR3 covers 13 residues. The germline V gene has CDR1 LNHNV and CDR2 YYDKDF (reference sequence). Trimming cost V 4 bases and J 3 bases; bases outside gene matches: 1. CDR3 coding DNA: TGTGCCACCAGCACGGGACAGGGCTACGAGCAGTACTTC. Translating it yields CATSTGQGYEQYF.

The chain uses TRBV7-8 and TRBJ2-7, with a possible D match to TRBD2 (6 bases). Germline V CDR1 and CDR2: SGHVS, FQNEAQ. The CDR3 covers 15 residues. The V gene lost 0 bases and the J gene lost 2 bases, with 11 bases spanning the gap. The CDR3: CASSLAEGSTYEQYF. The CDR3 region has the DNA TGTGCCAGCAGCTTAGCGGAGGGCAGCACCTACGAGCAGTACTTC. Full variable domain (rest looked up from reference TRBV7-8 and TRBJ2-7): GAGVSQSPRYKVAKRGQDVALRCDPISGHVSLFWYQQALGQGPEFLTYFQNEAQLDKSGLPSDRFFAERPEGSVSTLKIQRTQQEDSAVYLCASSLAEGSTYEQYFGPGTRLTVT.

This clone was picked up one time. The rearrangement uses TRBV2 and TRBJ1-5; tentatively, D is TRBD1 (5 bases). From germline, CDR1 is SNHLY and CDR2 FYNNEI. There are 16 residues in the CDR3. V dropped 5 bases and J dropped 2 bases, with 16 bases sitting between them. Written as DNA, the CDR3 is TGTGCCAGCAGTCCCCCCGGGAGGGGTCGCAATCAGCCCCAGCATTTT. Translating gives CASSPPGRGRNQPQHF.

The chain has TRBV14 and TRBJ2-3, with D perhaps matching TRBD1 (6 bases). Germline CDR1 and CDR2: SGHDN and FVKESK. This CDR3 comprises 12 residues. V lost 1 base and J 12 bases, leaving 11 bases between the germline ends. The CDR3 here is CASSQGTDVQYF. CDR3 nucleotides: TGTGCCAGCAGCCAAGGGACAGACGTACAGTATTTT.

The chain employs TRBV2 and TRBJ2-5; 12 nucleotides match TRBD2. The CDR3 sequence is 14 residues long. Germline V CDR1 and CDR2: SNHLY, FYNNEI. The junction had 6 bases not matched to a gene; V was cut back by 8 bases and J by 5 bases. The CDR3 is CASGLAGSVETQYF. The CDR3 nucleotides are TGTGCCAGCGGACTAGCGGGGAGCGTCGAGACCCAGTACTTC.

This clone was counted once. The chain joins TRBV2 to TRBJ2-3; 7 bases fit TRBD2. With V trimmed by 5 bases and J by 4 bases, 9 bases remained unmatched. The V gene's germline CDR1 is SNHLY and CDR2 FYNNEI. This CDR3 has 15 residues. This chain's CDR3 is CASSKSGLLADTQYF. CDR3 sequence (DNA): TGTGCCAGCAGTAAGTCGGGACTACTCGCAGATACGCAGTATTTT.

The CDR3 DNA reads TGTGCCAGCGGGACAGGGTCGTCACCCCTCCACTTT. It codes for CASGTGSSPLHF. The rearrangement uses TRBV2 and TRBJ1-6, with 9 positions matching TRBD1. The CDR3 runs to 12 residues. Germline V gene lookup returns CDR1 SNHLY and CDR2 FYNNEI. V was pared by 8 bases and J by 10 bases, with 3 bases of the junction left unmatched. The entire variable domain, with the rest obtained from reference TRBV2 and TRBJ1-6, is as follows: EPEVTQTPSHQVTQMGQEVILRCVPISNHLYFYWYRQILGQKVEFLVSFYNNEISEKSEIFDDQFSVERPDGSNFTLKIRSTKLEDSAMYFCASGTGSSPLHFGNGTRLTVT.

The chain links TRBV6-6 to TRBJ2-7, with D unclear. V was cut by 2 bases and J by 0 bases, with 11 bases left in between. The germline CDR1 and CDR2 sequences are MNHNY and SVGAGI (reference sequence). CDR3 length: 15 amino acids. CDR3 sequence reads: CASSYKQSSSYEQYF. Here the CDR3 DNA reads TGTGCCAGCAGTTACAAGCAGTCGAGCTCCTACGAGCAGTACTTC.

The chain carries TRBV6-5 and TRBJ1-5; 7 bases fit TRBD1. The length of the CDR3 is 15 residues. V lost 0 bases, J lost 4 bases, and 3 bases stayed unmatched. CDR1 is MNHEY, CDR2 SVGAGI, per germline. CDR3 region: CASSYSRQGNQPQHF. In DNA form, the CDR3 reads TGTGCCAGCAGTTACTCGAGACAGGGAAATCAGCCCCAGCATTTT.